This TCR beta chain emerged from a study of cytomegalovirus exposure and HLA in healthy donors. V lost 0 bases and J lost 0; bases outside the gene matches: 6. This CDR3 region has 17 residues. CDR1 is SGHDN, CDR2 FVKESK, per germline. The study, taken as a whole, reports: It was in a later analysis that TCR association rates were seen to vary by HLA locus, highest for DRB1 and lowest for HLA-C. In presence/absence analyses, roughly uniform sequencing depth across donors was assumed. Certain indistinguishable V segments, among them TRBV6-2 and TRBV6-3, were excluded.

As for this clone: Antigen unknown.

A multiplex PCR was run with 60 Vbeta primers and 13 Jbeta primers. Sequenced by immunoSEQ multiplex PCR; TCRdb stores in-frame clones only, minus some. The sample lists over 100,000 clones, around 8.5% occurring once. The sequencing input was PBMCs. The genes are TRBV14 and TRBJ1-1; 8 bases are a match to TRBD1. The clonotype comes from a man aged 40-49 years in good health and CMV-seronegative. The CDR3: CASSQDPGGPMNTEAFF. CDR3 sequence (DNA): TGTGCCAGCAGCCAAGATCCAGGGGGCCCCATGAACACTGAAGCTTTCTTT.